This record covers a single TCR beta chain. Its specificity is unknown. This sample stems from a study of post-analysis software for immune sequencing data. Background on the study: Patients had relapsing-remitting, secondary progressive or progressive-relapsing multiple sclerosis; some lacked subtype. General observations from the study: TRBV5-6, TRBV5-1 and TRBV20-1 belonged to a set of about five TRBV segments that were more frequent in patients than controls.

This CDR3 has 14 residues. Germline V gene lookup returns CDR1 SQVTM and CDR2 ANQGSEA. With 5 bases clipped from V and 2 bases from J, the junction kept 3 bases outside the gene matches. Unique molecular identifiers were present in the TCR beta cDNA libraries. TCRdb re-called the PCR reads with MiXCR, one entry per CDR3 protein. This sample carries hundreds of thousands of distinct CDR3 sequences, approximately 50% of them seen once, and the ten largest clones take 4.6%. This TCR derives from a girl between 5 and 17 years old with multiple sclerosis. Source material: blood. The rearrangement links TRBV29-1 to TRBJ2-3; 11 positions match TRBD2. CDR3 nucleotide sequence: TGCAGCGTTACTAGCGGGGGACCCACAGATACGCAGTATTTT. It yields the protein CSVTSGGPTDTQYF.